These 10 T cell receptor beta chains came from one sample sequenced in a study of siplizumab effects on memory and regulatory T cells. Produced via immunoSEQ multiplex PCR; TCRdb's table is partial and in-frame only. The sample consists of some 90,000 clones, about nine tenths of them appearing once. Sample: CD4+ T cells sorted from blood. All receptors derive from a human donor in good health.

The CDR3 protein is CASSLAGTAGNTIYF. As DNA, the CDR3 is TGCGCCAGCAGCTTGGCCGGGACAGCTGGAAACACCATATATTTT. The chain employs TRBV5-1 and TRBJ1-3; 7 bases are a match to TRBD1. Trimming cost V 0 bases and J 2 bases; bases outside gene matches: 2. CDR1 is SGHRS, CDR2 YFSETQ, per germline. This CDR3 has 15 residues.

This chain connects TRBV15 to TRBJ2-7; D perhaps matches TRBD2 (6 bases). This CDR3 contains 12 residues. The ends were cut back, 8 bases at V and 7 bases at J, with 15 bases in the middle. In germline, CDR1 is LNHNV, CDR2 YYDKDF (reference sequence). CDR3 sequence (DNA): TGTGCCACCTCGTCGGGGGTGGGGGAGCAGTACTTC. It specifies CATSSGVGEQYF.

The J gene is TRBJ2-1, the V gene TRBV6-6, with TRBD2 matching 7 bases. Looked up from germline, CDR1 is MNHNY and CDR2 is SVGAGI (reference sequence). The CDR3 spans 15 residues. Trimming removed 6 bases from V and 10 bases from J; junction bases left unmatched: 15. Here the CDR3 reads CASSPLGEGHNEQFF. The DNA for the CDR3 is TGTGCCAGCAGCCCGCTGGGGGAGGGCCATAACGAGCAGTTCTTC.

The V and J genes are TRBV6-4 and TRBJ1-5; 7 bases agree with TRBD1. V was clipped by 7 bases and J by 6 bases; unmatched bases: 12. The CDR3 is 15 amino acids. Looked up from germline, CDR1 is MRHNA and CDR2 is SNTAGT. The CDR3: CASIDLTGASQPQHF. Written as DNA, the CDR3 is TGTGCCAGCATAGACCTCACAGGGGCAAGTCAGCCCCAGCATTTT.

This clone appeared a single time. The chain employs TRBV6-6 and TRBJ1-5; 8 bases align to TRBD1. Trimming cost V 2 bases and J 7 bases; bases outside gene matches: 4. The length of the CDR3 is 14 residues. The germline CDR1 and CDR2 sequences are MNHNY and SVGAGI (reference sequence). The CDR3 DNA sequence: TGTGCCAGCAGTTACGAGCAGGGGGCACAGCCCCAGCATTTT. It codes for CASSYEQGAQPQHF.

CDR3 DNA: TGTGCCAGCAGCAGAAGCGGGAGGGCCAAGGATGAGCAGTTCTTC. Translation: CASSRSGRAKDEQFF. The chain uses TRBV7-9 and TRBJ2-1; the match to TRBD2 covers 10 bases. V was pared by 5 bases and J by 8 bases, with 9 bases of the junction left unmatched. The V gene's germline CDR1 is SEHNR and CDR2 FQNEAQ (reference sequence). CDR3 length: 15 amino acids.

The J gene is TRBJ1-1, the V gene TRBV29-1; 9 positions match TRBD1. The CDR3 sequence is 12 residues long. CDR1 SQVTM and CDR2 ANQGSEA come from the germline V gene. V lost 4 bases, J lost 6 bases, and 3 bases stayed unmatched. CDR3 in DNA: TGCAGCGTTGGGGGGACAGGGCCTGAAGCTTTCTTT. This gives the protein CSVGGTGPEAFF.

The chain joins TRBV18 to TRBJ2-3; the D is unclear. The length of the CDR3 is 15 residues. The V gene's germline CDR1 is KGHSH and CDR2 LQKENI. Trimming removed 0 bases from V and 2 bases from J, with 9 bases in between. The CDR3 is CASSPPSPHTDTQYF. The CDR3 DNA is TGTGCCAGCTCACCACCGAGTCCCCACACAGATACGCAGTATTTT.

V is TRBV29-1 and J is TRBJ1-2, with D possibly being TRBD1 (5 bases). From germline, CDR1 is SQVTM and CDR2 ANQGSEA. CDR3 length equals 12 residues. The V and J ends lost 4 bases and 5 bases respectively, with 11 bases between them. The CDR3 DNA reads TGCAGCGTTGTTCAGGGACTATATGGCTACACCTTC. It yields the protein CSVVQGLYGYTF.

The rearrangement uses TRBV19 and TRBJ1-1, with D possibly TRBD1 on 6 matching bases. Trimming shortened V by 4 bases and J by 0 bases, and 21 bases separated the two germline ends. This CDR3 comprises 18 residues. Per the germline V gene, CDR1 is LNHDA and CDR2 is SQIVND (reference sequence). The CDR3 protein is CASSTSRRGGRVNTEAFF. The CDR3 nucleotides read TGTGCCAGTAGTACATCTCGGCGGGGGGGGCGAGTGAACACTGAAGCTTTCTTT.